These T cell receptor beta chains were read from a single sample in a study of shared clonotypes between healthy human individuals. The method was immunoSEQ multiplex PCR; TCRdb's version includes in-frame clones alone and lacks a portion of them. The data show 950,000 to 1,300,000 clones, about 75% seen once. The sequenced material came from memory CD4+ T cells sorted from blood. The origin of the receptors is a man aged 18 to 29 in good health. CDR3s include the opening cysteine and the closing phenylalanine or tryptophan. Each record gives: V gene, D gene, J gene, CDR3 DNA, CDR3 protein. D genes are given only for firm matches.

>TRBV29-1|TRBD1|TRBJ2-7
TGCAGCGTGAACCGTGGGACAGGGGGCATTTACGAGCAGTACTTC
CSVNRGTGGIYEQYF
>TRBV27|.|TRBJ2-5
TGTGCCAGCGCCGACACAGGCGGGAAACAAGAGACCCAGTACTTC
CASADTGGKQETQYF
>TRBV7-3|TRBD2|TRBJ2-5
TGTGCCAGCAGCGAGGGACTAGCGGGACAAGAGACCCAGTACTTC
CASSEGLAGQETQYF
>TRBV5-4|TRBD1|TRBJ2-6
TGTGCCAGCAGCCCCGACAGGGGATTCGAGTCTTTC
CASSPDRGFESF
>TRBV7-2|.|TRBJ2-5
TGTGCCAGCACCACCTCGGGGGAAGGGGCCCAGTACTTC
CASTTSGEGAQYF
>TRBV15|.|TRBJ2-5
TGTGCCACCAGCAGAGACCAGGACGAGACCCAGTACTTC
CATSRDQDETQYF
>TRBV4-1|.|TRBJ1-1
TGCGCCAGCAGCCAAGCCTTCATCCCTGGAGGGGGGAACACTGAAGCTTTCTTT
CASSQAFIPGGGNTEAFF
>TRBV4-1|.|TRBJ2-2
TGCGCCAGCAGCCAACGGGACCTTAACACCGGGGAGCTGTTTTTT
CASSQRDLNTGELFF
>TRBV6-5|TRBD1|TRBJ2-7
TGTGCCAGCAGTTCGACAGGGGGCTCCAGCTACGAGCAGTACTTC
CASSSTGGSSYEQYF
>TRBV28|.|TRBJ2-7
TGTGCCAGCGGTCGGGTAACTTACGAGCAGTACTTC
CASGRVTYEQYF
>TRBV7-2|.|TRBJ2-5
TGTGCCAGCAGCTTTCAGGAAGAGACCCAGTACTTC
CASSFQEETQYF
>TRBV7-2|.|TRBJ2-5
TGTGCCAGCAGCCCTAGTTATGGCGAGACCCAGTACTTC
CASSPSYGETQYF